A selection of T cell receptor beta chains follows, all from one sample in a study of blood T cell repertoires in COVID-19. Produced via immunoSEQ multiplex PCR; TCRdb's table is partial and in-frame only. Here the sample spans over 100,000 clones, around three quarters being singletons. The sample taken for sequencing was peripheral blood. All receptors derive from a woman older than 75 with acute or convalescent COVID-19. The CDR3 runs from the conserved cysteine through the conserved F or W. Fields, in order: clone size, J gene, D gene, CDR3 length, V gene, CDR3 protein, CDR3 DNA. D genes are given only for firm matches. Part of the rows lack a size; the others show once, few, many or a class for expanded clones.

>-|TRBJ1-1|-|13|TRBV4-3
CASSQDLNTEAFF
TGCGCCAGCAGCCAAGATTTAAACACTGAAGCTTTCTTT
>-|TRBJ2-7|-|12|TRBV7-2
CASSLDTGVQYF
TGTGCCAGCAGCTTAGATACGGGAGTGCAGTACTTC
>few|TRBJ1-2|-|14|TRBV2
CASSEMRGGDGYTF
TGTGCCAGCAGTGAAATGAGAGGGGGTGATGGCTACACCTTC
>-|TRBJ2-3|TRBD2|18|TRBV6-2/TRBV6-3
CASSRRAAGTSITDTQYF
TGTGCCAGCAGTCGCCGAGCCGCCGGGACTAGCATCACAGATACGCAGTATTTT
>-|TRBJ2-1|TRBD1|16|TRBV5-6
CASSRDRGNLYNEQFF
TGTGCCAGCAGCAGGGACAGGGGAAATCTATACAATGAGCAGTTCTTC
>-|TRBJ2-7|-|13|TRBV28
CASIGGSGYEQYF
TGTGCCAGCATTGGGGGGTCAGGGTACGAGCAGTACTTC
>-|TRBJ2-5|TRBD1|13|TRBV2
CASSDVRGETQYF
TGTGCCAGCAGTGATGTCAGGGGGGAGACCCAGTACTTC
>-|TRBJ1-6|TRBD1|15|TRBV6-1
CASSERTGGRSPLHF
TGTGCCAGCAGTGAAAGGACAGGGGGCCGTTCACCCCTCCACTTT
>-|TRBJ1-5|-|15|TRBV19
CASSIDGREGQPQHF
TGTGCCAGTAGTATAGATGGCAGAGAGGGTCAGCCCCAGCATTTT
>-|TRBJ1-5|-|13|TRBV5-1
CASSQNSNQPQHF
TGCGCCAGCAGCCAAAATAGCAATCAGCCCCAGCATTTT
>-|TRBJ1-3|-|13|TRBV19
CASSGVVGNTIYF
TGTGCCAGTTCCGGGGTTGTGGGAAACACCATATATTTT
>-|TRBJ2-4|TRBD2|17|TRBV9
CASSVGVSGAFQNIQYF
TGTGCCAGCAGCGTAGGAGTTAGCGGGGCCTTTCAAAACATTCAGTACTTC
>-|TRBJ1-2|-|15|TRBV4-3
CASSQETGQERGYTF
TGCGCCAGCAGCCAAGAAACGGGACAAGAACGTGGCTACACCTTC
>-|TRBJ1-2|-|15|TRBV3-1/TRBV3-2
CASSLTLGGSYGYTF
TGTGCCAGCAGCCTAACCCTGGGGGGAAGCTATGGCTACACCTTC
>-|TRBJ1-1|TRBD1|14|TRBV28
CASSSTGLNTEAFF
TGTGCCAGCAGTTCGACAGGGCTGAACACTGAAGCTTTCTTT
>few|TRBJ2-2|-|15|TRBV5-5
CASSLEGADAGELFF
TGTGCCAGCAGCTTGGAAGGGGCGGATGCCGGGGAGCTGTTTTTT
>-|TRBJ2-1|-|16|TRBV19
CASSIGTSNRINEQFF
TGTGCCAGTAGTATCGGGACTTCCAACAGGATCAATGAGCAGTTCTTC
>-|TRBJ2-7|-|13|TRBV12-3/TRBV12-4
CASSLLLVGEQYF
TGTGCCAGCAGTTTGTTACTAGTTGGTGAGCAGTACTTC
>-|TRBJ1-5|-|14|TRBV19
CATTGSASNQPQHF
TGTGCCACTACAGGGTCGGCAAGCAATCAGCCCCAGCATTTT
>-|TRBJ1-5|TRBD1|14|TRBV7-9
CASSGQGGNQPQHF
TGTGCCAGCAGCGGACAGGGTGGCAATCAGCCCCAGCATTTT